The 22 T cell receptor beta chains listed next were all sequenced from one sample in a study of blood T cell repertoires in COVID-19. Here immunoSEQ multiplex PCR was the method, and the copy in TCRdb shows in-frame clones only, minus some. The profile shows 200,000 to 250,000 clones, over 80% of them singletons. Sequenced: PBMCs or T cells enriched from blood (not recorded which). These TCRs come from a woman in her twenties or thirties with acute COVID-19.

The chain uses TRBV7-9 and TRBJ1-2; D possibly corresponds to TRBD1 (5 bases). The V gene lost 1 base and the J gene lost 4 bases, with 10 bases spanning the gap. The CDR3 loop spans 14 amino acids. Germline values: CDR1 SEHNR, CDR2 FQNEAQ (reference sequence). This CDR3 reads CASSLGQRSYGYTF. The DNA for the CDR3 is TGTGCCAGCAGCTTAGGACAGCGTTCCTATGGCTACACCTTC.

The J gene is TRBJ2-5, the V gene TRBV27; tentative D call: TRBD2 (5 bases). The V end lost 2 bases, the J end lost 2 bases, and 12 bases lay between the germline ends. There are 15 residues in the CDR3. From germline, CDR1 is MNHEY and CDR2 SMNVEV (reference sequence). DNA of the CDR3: TGTGCCAGCAGTTTAAAAGGACTGAATCAAGAGACCCAGTACTTC. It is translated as CASSLKGLNQETQYF.

The CDR3 protein is CASSLGQSLSRLFF. CDR3 nucleotide sequence: TGTGCCAGCAGCTTGGGACAGTCTCTCTCCCGACTGTTTTTT. The chain has TRBV5-6 and TRBJ1-4; possibly TRBD1 for D (5 bases). Trimming shortened V by 0 bases and J by 13 bases, and 16 bases separated the two germline ends. The CDR3 contains 14 residues. Germline loops: CDR1 SGHDT, CDR2 YYEEEE.

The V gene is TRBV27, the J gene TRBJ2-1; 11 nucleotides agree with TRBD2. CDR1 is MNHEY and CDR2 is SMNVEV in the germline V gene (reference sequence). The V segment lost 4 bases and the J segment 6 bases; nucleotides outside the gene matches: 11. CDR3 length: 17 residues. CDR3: CASSSSHPGLAGNEQFF. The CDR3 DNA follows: TGTGCCAGCAGTTCCAGCCACCCCGGACTAGCGGGCAATGAGCAGTTCTTC.

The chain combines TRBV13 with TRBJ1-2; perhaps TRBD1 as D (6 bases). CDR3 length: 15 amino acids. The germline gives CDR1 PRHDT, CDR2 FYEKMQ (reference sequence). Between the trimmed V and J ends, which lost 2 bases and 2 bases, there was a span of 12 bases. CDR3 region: CASSLHGDKNYGYTF. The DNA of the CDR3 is TGTGCCAGCAGCTTACATGGGGACAAAAACTATGGCTACACCTTC. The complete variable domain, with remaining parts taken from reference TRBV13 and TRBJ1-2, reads AAGVIQSPRHLIKEKRETATLKCYPIPRHDTVYWYQQGPGQDPQFLISFYEKMQSDKGSIPDRFSAQQFSDYHSELNMSSLELGDSALYFCASSLHGDKNYGYTFGSGTRLTVV.

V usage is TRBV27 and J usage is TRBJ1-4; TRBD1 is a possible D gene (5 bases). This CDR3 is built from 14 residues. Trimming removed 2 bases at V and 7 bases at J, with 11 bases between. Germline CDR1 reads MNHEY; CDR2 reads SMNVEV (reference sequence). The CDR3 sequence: CASSLVGGGEKLFF. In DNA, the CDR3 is TGTGCCAGCAGTTTAGTCGGGGGAGGTGAAAAACTGTTTTTT. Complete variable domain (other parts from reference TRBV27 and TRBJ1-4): EAQVTQNPRYLITVTGKKLTVTCSQNMNHEYMSWYRQDPGLGLRQIYYSMNVEVTDKGDVPEGYKVSRKEKRNFPLILESPSPNQTSLYFCASSLVGGGEKLFFGSGTQLSVL.

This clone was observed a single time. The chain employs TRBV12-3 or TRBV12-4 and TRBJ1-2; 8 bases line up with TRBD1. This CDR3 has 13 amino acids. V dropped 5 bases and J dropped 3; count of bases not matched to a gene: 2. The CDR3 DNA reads TGTGCCAGCAGTCCGGACAGGGACTATGGCTACACCTTC. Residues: CASSPDRDYGYTF.

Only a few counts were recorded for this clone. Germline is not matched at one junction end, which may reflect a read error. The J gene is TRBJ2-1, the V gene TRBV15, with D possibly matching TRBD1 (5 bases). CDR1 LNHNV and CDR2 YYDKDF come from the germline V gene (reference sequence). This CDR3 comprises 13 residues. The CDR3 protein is CATSRDRYNEQFF. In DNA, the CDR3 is TGTGCCACCAGCCGAGACAGATACAATGAGCAGTTCTTC.

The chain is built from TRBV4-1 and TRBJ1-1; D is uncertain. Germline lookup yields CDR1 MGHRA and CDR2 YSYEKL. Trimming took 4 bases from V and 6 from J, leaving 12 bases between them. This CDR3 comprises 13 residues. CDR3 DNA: TGCGCCAGCAGCCCCGCTGGGCAGCCTGAAGCTTTCTTT. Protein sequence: CASSPAGQPEAFF.

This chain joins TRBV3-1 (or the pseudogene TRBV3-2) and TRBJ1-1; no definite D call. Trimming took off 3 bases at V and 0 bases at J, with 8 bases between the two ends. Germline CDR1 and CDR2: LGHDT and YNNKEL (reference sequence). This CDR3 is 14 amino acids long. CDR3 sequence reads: CASSQGTMNTEAFF. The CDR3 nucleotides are TGTGCCAGCAGCCAGGGCACAATGAACACTGAAGCTTTCTTT.

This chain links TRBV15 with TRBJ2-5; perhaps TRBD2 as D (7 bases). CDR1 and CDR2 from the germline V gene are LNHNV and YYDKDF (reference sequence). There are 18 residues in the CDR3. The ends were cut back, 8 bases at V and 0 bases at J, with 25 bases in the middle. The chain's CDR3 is CATFGAVGRGPYQETQYF. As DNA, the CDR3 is TGTGCCACCTTTGGGGCGGTGGGGCGGGGGCCATACCAAGAGACCCAGTACTTC. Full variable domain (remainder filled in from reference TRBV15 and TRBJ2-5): DAMVIQNPRYQVTQFGKPVTLSCSQTLNHNVMYWYQQKSSQAPKLLFHYYDKDFNNEADTPDNFQSRRPNTSFCFLDIRSPGLGDTAMYLCATFGAVGRGPYQETQYFGPGTRLLVL.

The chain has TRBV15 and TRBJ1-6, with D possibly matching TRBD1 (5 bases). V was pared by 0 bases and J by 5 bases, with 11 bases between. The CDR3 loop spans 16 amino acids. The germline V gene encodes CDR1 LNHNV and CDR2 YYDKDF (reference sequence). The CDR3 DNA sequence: TGTGCCACCAGCAGAGAGTACGGGGGGGATAATTCACCCCTCCACTTT. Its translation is CATSREYGGDNSPLHF.

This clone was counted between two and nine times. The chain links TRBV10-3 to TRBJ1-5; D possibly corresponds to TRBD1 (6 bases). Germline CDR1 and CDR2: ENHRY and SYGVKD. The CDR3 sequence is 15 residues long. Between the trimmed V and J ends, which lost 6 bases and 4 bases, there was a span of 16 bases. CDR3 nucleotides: TGTGCCATCAGCGGTACAGGGTTGGAAAATCAGCCCCAGCATTTT. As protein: CAISGTGLENQPQHF.

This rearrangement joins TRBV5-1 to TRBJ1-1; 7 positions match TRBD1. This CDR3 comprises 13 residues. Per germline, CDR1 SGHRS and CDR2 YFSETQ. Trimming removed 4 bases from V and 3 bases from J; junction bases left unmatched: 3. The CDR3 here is CASSATGDTEAFF. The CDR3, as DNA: TGCGCCAGCAGCGCTACAGGGGACACTGAAGCTTTCTTT.

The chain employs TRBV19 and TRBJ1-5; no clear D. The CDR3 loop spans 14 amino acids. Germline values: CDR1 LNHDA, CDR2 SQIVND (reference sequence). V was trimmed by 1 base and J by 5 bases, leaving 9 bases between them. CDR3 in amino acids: CASSIVGSHQPQHF. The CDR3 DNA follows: TGTGCCAGTAGTATAGTGGGCAGTCATCAGCCCCAGCATTTT.

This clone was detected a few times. Here the CDR3 reads CASSYQGNTEAFF. In nucleotides, the CDR3 is TGTGCCAGCAGTTACCAGGGGAACACTGAAGCTTTCTTT. J is TRBJ1-1 and V is TRBV6-5; D is possibly TRBD1 (5 bases). The CDR3 loop spans 13 amino acids. Germline V gene data show CDR1 as MNHEY and CDR2 as SVGAGI. Trimming removed 2 bases at V and 1 base at J, with 5 bases between.

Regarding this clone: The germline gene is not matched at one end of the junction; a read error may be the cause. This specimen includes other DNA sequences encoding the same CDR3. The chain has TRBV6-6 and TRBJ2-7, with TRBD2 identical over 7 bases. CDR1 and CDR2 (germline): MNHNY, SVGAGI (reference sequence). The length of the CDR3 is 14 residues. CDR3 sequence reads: CASSPSGATYEQYF. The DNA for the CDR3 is TGTGCCAGCAGTCCCAGCGGGGCTACCTACGAGCAGTATTTC.

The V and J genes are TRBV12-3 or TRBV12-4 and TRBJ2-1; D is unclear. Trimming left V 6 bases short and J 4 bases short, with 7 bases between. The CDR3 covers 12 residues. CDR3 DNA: TGTGCCAGCAGGACGGGTTACAATGAGCAGTTCTTC. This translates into CASRTGYNEQFF.

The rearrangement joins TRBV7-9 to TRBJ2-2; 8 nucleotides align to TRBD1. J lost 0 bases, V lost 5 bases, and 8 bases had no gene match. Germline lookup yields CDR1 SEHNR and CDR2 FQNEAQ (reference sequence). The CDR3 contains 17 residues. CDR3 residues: CASSRTGPFANTGELFF. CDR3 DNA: TGTGCCAGCAGCCGGACAGGGCCGTTCGCGAACACCGGGGAGCTGTTTTTT.

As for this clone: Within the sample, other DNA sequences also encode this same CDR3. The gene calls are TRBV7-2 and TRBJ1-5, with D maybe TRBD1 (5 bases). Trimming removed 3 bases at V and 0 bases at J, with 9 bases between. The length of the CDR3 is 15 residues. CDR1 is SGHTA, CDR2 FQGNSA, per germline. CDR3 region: CASSLVGVSNQPQHF. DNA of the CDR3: TGTGCCAGCAGCTTGGTAGGGGTTAGCAATCAGCCCCAGCATTTT.

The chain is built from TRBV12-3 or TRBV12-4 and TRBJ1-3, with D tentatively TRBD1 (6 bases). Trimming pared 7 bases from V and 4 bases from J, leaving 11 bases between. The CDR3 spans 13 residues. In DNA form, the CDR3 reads TGTGCCAGCATTCGGACAGACGGAAACACCATATATTTT. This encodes CASIRTDGNTIYF.

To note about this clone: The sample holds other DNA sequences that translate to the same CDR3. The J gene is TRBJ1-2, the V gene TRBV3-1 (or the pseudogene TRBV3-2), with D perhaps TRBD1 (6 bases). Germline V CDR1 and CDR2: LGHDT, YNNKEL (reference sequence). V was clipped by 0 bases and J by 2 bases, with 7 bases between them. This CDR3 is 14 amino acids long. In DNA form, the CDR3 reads TGTGCCAGCAGCCAAGAGAGGGGGAACTATGGCTACACCTTC. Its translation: CASSQERGNYGYTF.